The following is a T cell receptor beta chain sequence with its context. Its antigen is unidentified. The data are from a study of T cells in tuberculosis. On the study more broadly: T cells were selected with CD1B tetramers loaded with glucose monomycolate.

The study's findings and limits: Active tuberculosis TCR-alpha repertoires lay closer to GMM-specific TCRs than IGRA-negative controls, suggesting clonal expansion.

V was clipped by 2 bases and J by 3 bases, with 13 bases between them. The germline V gene encodes CDR1 GTSNPN and CDR2 SVGIG (reference sequence). The CDR3 covers 15 residues. Using immunoSEQ multiplex PCR, the repertoire was profiled, and TCRdb retains in-frame clones only, with some absent. Of roughly 19,000 clones listed, roughly nine tenths are singletons. This sequence originates from a donor between 10 and 35 years old with latent tuberculosis or without tuberculosis infection. Sequenced material: PBMCs. The chain employs TRBV30 and TRBJ2-2; the D gene is possibly TRBD1 (6 bases). For the CDR3, the DNA is TGTGCCTGGAGTCCTAAGAGGGGGTACACCGGGGAGCTGTTTTTT. Protein product: CAWSPKRGYTGELFF.